The entry below describes one T cell receptor (beta chain). The target of this receptor is not known. It has no much larger one-base neighbor in the sample; base qualities were not kept. Genomic DNA was extracted with the Qiagen DNeasy kit from unsorted PBMCs and from negatively selected CD4+ and CD8+ fractions. TCR beta CDR3 regions were subjected to amplification by immunoSEQ multiplex PCR with primers that anneal to V and J segments. Amplification bias was minimized using a synthetic immune receptor repertoire, and residual bias was removed computationally after sequencing. The paper's data handling went like this. Repertoire diversity was quantified as the Shannon entropy index using custom Python scripts. Unsorted, CD4+ and CD8+ repertoires were analyzed separately, except for combined analyses in which CD4+ and CD8+ sequences were merged in silico. Clonal expansion was defined as at least a 2-fold frequency increase after treatment relative to C1D1, with a pseudocount of 0.5 for undetected baseline clones. Clones with 0 or 1 copy at C1D1 were defined as singleton clones, while clones with 2 or more copies were defined as non-singleton clones. Clones expanded in unsorted samples were annotated as CD4+, CD8+ or unknown by matching protein sequences in sorted samples from the same patient. Wilcoxon tests on paired samples were used to test changes in diversity from C1D1 to C4D1. TCRdb provides this immuneACCESS table in a form limited to in-frame rearrangements. Some clones are lacking; in checked studies, under half of them reflect an unresolved V gene, and why the rest are absent is not known. V and J calls and clone size are given by that table; D and trimming were obtained from the DNA. In all, the sample holds around 40,000 clones, and around 80% of those were seen once. The ten largest make up 10% to 15% of the sample.

The sample originates from a study of PD-1 blockade in classical Hodgkin lymphoma (dated by TCRdb to about 2020). About the study as a whole: Nivolumab dosing was 3 mg/kg intravenously every 2 weeks, continuing until either disease progression or unacceptable toxicity. A peripheral blood immune signature of response to PD-1 blockade in classical Hodgkin lymphoma was defined using TCR beta sequencing and CyTOF. General study outcomes and caveats: Among trial patients, those achieving complete response had baseline diversity similar to that of newly diagnosed patients, while diversity was significantly lower in partial responders and progressors. The study was limited to a single clinical trial cohort, and causes of repertoire differences, possibly disease activity or prior therapy, remained undefined. By C4D1, a significant rise was seen in CD4+ TCR diversity but not in CD8+ TCR diversity (p=0.0027 vs p=0.16), and the rise was most apparent among complete responders (p=0.02). Baseline TCR diversity was reported as lower in newly diagnosed patients than in healthy donors, and lower still in relapsed/refractory patients. Lower diversity was seen in patients whose nivolumab began less than 1 year after ASCT, and these patients were left out of later analyses so that immune reconstitution would not confound the results.

The V and J ends are trimmed by 5 bases and 6 bases, leaving 8 bases between them. The CDR3 holds 11 amino acids from the cysteine to the phenylalanine. Of all the DNA, just the CDR3 is kept, 33 bases in frame from base 1. CDR1 and CDR2 are read off the germline V gene (reference sequence) as DFQATT and SNEGSKA. The time point label, as the study defines it: cycle 1 day 1 (C1D1), immediately before nivolumab initiation. Every trial patient had relapsed after autologous stem cell transplantation, and cohorts A, B and C differed in prior brentuximab vedotin exposure. The trial cohort included 55 to 60 patients with relapsed/refractory classical Hodgkin lymphoma, and each patient had a best overall response of complete response, partial response or progressive disease. Single-agent nivolumab was administered to trial patients in the multi-cohort phase II CheckMate 205 trial. An independent review committee assessed best overall response by applying the 2007 International Working Group response criteria. Trial PBMCs were obtained immediately prior to nivolumab initiation (C1D1) and on therapy at cycle 2 day 1 and cycle 4 day 1. Peripheral blood was collected in 8 mL Vacutainer Cell Preparation Tubes, from which PBMCs were isolated by centrifugation and then cryopreserved.

This receptor was identified in a human donor with classical Hodgkin lymphoma. This receptor chain uses TRBV20-1 and TRBJ2-1; the D gene identity is not certain. The sample consisted of peripheral blood mononuclear cells (PBMCs), taken at baseline. Read as DNA, the sequence is TGCAGTGCTGCAAGGGTCAATGAGCAGTTCTTC. It is translated as CSAARVNEQFF.